This TCR beta chain originates from a study of T cell changes during pregnancy in multiple sclerosis. The length of the CDR3 is 14 residues. CDR1 is SSHAT, CDR2 FNYEAQ, per germline (reference sequence). Notes on this clone: A read error may account for a junction end that differs from germline.

TCRdb's copy holds only in-frame clones and misses some; the assay was immunoSEQ multiplex PCR. The table shows 26,000 or so clones, with around nine tenths occurring only once. This chain connects TRBV7-7 to TRBJ2-5; 10 bases match TRBD2. The origin of this receptor is a female donor with multiple sclerosis, enrolled in a pregnancy study. The input for sequencing was CD8+ T cells from peripheral blood mononuclear cells, taken before pregnancy. The CDR3 DNA reads TGTGCTAGCAGCCCTGGACTAGCGGAAGAGACCCAGTACTTC. Translating it yields CASSPGLAEETQYF.